A single sample gave rise to the 9 T cell receptor beta chains below, sequenced in a study of T cells in Graves' hyperthyroidism and ophthalmopathy. Amplification yielded TCR beta CDR3 regions, with RNA transcripts as the source. HTBI primers drove first-round RT-PCR of the TCR CDR3. One entry per CDR3 protein results from TCRdb running MiXCR on the multiplex PCR reads. Among hundreds of thousands of distinct CDR3 sequences listed, roughly 20% were seen once. Material: blood. The receptor set was obtained from a man aged 25-45 years with Graves' ophthalmopathy.

This chain uses TRBV7-6 with TRBJ2-1, with 8 bases identical to TRBD2. This CDR3 has 15 residues. V dropped 2 bases and J dropped 6; count of bases not matched to a gene: 6. Germline CDR1 and CDR2: SGHVS and FNYEAQ. The CDR3 DNA follows: TGTGCCAGCAGCTTATTTCAGGGGACTAGCAATGAGCAGTTCTTC. Its protein product is CASSLFQGTSNEQFF.

This clonotype showed up many times. This chain joins TRBV7-2 and TRBJ2-1; 8 bases are shared with TRBD2. From germline, CDR1 is SGHTA and CDR2 FQGNSA. Trimming at V came to 2 bases and at J to 5 bases, leaving 5 bases not matched to a gene. The CDR3 is 15 amino acids. CDR3 sequence: CASSLTSGGDNEQFF. In DNA form, the CDR3 reads TGTGCCAGCAGCTTAACTAGCGGAGGGGACAATGAGCAGTTCTTC.

The gene calls are TRBV7-2 and TRBJ2-3; TRBD2 matches 10 bases. CDR1 and CDR2 from the germline V gene are SGHTA and FQGNSA. Trimming at V came to 4 bases and at J to 3 bases, leaving 4 bases not matched to a gene. The CDR3 is made up of 15 amino acids. DNA of the CDR3: TGTGCCAGCAGCTCGACTAGCGGGTTAACAGATACGCAGTATTTT. As protein: CASSSTSGLTDTQYF.

The table lists this clonotype with many counts. This sequence joins TRBV28 and TRBJ1-1, with D unclear. CDR3 length: 15 amino acids. V was clipped by 1 base and J by 5 bases, with 14 bases between them. Germline lookup yields CDR1 MDHEN and CDR2 SYDVKM. Written as DNA, the CDR3 is TGTGCCAGCAGTTTATCACGGGGAGGAGGGACTGAAGCTTTCTTT. It is translated as CASSLSRGGGTEAFF.

This clonotype turned up a few times. The chain couples TRBV6-1 to TRBJ1-2; no firm D call. This CDR3 region has 14 residues. Germline lookup yields CDR1 MNHNS and CDR2 SASEGT. V was clipped by 0 bases and J by 8 bases, with 13 bases between them. This CDR3 reads CASSEASTRRGYTF. CDR3 bases: TGTGCCAGCAGTGAAGCAAGCACGAGGAGGGGCTACACCTTC.

This clonotype has a handful of counts. The J gene is TRBJ1-5, the V gene TRBV10-3; the match to TRBD1 covers 7 bases. V trimming: 5 bases; J trimming: 5 bases; junction bases outside the gene matches: 6. The germline V gene encodes CDR1 ENHRY and CDR2 SYGVKD. This CDR3 has 14 residues. The CDR3: CAISSTGSDQPQHF. Here the CDR3 DNA reads TGTGCCATCAGTTCGACAGGGTCGGATCAGCCCCAGCATTTT.

This clonotype was seen repeatedly, ten times or more. This chain joins TRBV20-1 and TRBJ2-2, with D tentatively TRBD1 or TRBD2 (5 bases each). This CDR3 contains 13 residues. The V and J ends lost 4 bases and 7 bases respectively, with 13 bases between them. Germline V lookup: CDR1 DFQATT, CDR2 SNEGSKA (reference sequence). The CDR3 here is CSAKRGGFGELFF. The CDR3 nucleotides are TGCAGTGCTAAACGGGGCGGGTTCGGGGAGCTGTTTTTT.

This clonotype was seen ten or more times. The chain couples TRBV2 to TRBJ2-7; D tentatively reads TRBD1 or TRBD2 (5 bases each). CDR3 size: 16 residues. V lost 3 bases and J 4 bases, leaving 19 bases between the germline ends. The germline V gene has CDR1 SNHLY and CDR2 FYNNEI. The CDR3 spells CASSDFPGPNGYEQYF. The DNA of the CDR3 is TGTGCCAGCAGTGATTTCCCGGGACCTAACGGGTACGAGCAGTACTTC.

The V and J genes are TRBV24-1 and TRBJ1-5; D might be TRBD1 (5 bases). Germline values: CDR1 KGHDR, CDR2 SFDVKD. Trimming cost V 5 bases and J 3 bases, with 7 bases left between them. The CDR3 covers 13 residues. CDR3: CATSVGDNQPQHF. The DNA of the CDR3 is TGTGCCACCAGTGTGGGGGACAATCAGCCCCAGCATTTT.